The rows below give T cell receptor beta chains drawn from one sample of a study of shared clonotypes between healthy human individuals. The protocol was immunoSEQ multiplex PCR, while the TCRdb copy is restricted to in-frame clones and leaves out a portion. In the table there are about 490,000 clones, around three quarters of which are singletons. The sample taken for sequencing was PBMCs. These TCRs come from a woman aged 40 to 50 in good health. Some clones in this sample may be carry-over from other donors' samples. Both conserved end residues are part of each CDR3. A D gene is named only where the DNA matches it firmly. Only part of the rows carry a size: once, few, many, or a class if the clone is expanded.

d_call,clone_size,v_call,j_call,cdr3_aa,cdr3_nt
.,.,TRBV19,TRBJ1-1,CASSLDFLAEAFF,TGTGCCAGTAGTCTCGACTTTCTTGCTGAAGCTTTCTTT
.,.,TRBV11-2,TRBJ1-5,CASSFLGGRNQPQHF,TGTGCCAGCAGCTTCTTGGGGGGCCGCAATCAGCCCCAGCATTTT
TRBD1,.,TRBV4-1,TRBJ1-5,CASSERAGTAYQPQHF,TGCGCCAGCAGCGAACGAGCCGGGACAGCTTATCAGCCCCAGCATTTT
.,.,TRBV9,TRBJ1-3,CASSAAGGDSGNTIYF,TGTGCCAGCAGCGCAGCCGGGGGGGATTCTGGAAACACCATATATTTT
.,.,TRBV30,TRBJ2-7,CAWRPGRSEQYF,TGTGCCTGGAGGCCAGGGCGGTCCGAGCAGTACTTC
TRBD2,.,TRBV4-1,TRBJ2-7,CASSRGTSGYEQYF,TGCGCCAGCAGCAGGGGGACTAGCGGCTACGAGCAGTACTTC
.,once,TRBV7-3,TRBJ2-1,CASSLGIQENNEQFF,TGTGCCAGCAGCTTAGGGATCCAGGAAAACAATGAGCAGTTCTTC
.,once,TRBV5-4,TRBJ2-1,CASTLAGQSYNEQFF,TGTGCCAGCACCCTTGCGGGCCAATCCTACAATGAGCAGTTCTTC
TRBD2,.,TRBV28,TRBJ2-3,CASKGLASSDTQYF,TGTGCCAGCAAAGGACTAGCGAGCTCAGATACGCAGTATTTT
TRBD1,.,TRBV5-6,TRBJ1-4,CASSRIQGAGYEKLFF,TGTGCCAGCAGCCGCATCCAGGGGGCCGGATATGAAAAACTGTTTTTT
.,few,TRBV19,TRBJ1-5,CASSIRTPDQPQHF,TGTGCCAGTAGTATCAGAACGCCTGATCAGCCCCAGCATTTT
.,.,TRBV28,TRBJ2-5,CASSLYGSLTLETQYF,TGTGCCAGCAGTTTATACGGCTCTCTTACATTGGAGACCCAGTACTTC
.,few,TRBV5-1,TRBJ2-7,CASSLDGGATYEQYF,TGCGCCAGCAGCTTGGATGGGGGTGCGACCTACGAGCAGTACTTC
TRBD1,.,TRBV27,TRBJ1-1,CASSLAGTGTEAFF,TGTGCCAGCAGTTTGGCGGGGACAGGCACTGAAGCTTTCTTT
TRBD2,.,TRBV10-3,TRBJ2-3,CAISGLAGGPDTQYF,TGTGCCATCAGCGGACTAGCGGGAGGCCCAGATACGCAGTATTTT
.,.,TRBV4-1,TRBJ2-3,CASSQGPSTDTQYF,TGCGCCAGCAGCCAAGGTCCGAGCACAGATACGCAGTATTTT
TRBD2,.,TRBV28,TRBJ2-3,CASSRTSGADTQYF,TGTGCCAGCAGCCGGACTAGCGGAGCGGATACGCAGTATTTT
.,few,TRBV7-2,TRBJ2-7,CASSLAGRSYEQYF,TGTGCCAGCAGCTTAGCGGGCAGGAGCTACGAGCAGTACTTC
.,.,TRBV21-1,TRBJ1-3,CASSKVGDRGIGNTIYF,TGTGCCAGCAGCAAGGTTGGGGACAGGGGGATAGGAAACACCATATATTTT
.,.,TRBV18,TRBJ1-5,CASSPPVGQNTSSNQPQHF,TGTGCCAGCTCACCACCGGTCGGACAGAATACGTCTAGCAATCAGCCCCAGCATTTT
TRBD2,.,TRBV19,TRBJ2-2,CASTPQLADTGELFF,TGTGCCAGTACCCCCCAACTAGCGGACACCGGGGAGCTGTTTTTT
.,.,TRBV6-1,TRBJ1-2,CASSDSSQGSYGYTF,TGTGCCAGCAGTGACTCGTCCCAGGGGAGCTATGGCTACACCTTC
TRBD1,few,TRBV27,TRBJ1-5,CASSFSTGSGKLTQPQHF,TGTGCCAGCAGTTTTTCGACAGGGAGCGGGAAGCTAACTCAGCCCCAGCATTTT
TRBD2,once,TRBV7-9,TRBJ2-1,CASSIAGTLGNEQFF,TGTGCCAGCAGCATAGCGGGGACCCTAGGGAATGAGCAGTTCTTC
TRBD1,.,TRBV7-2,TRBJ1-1,CASSLARDSEAFF,TGTGCCAGCAGCTTAGCCCGGGACAGTGAAGCTTTCTTT
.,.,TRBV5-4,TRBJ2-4,CASSSGTIAKNIQYF,TGTGCCAGCAGCTCCGGGACGATAGCCAAAAACATTCAGTACTTC
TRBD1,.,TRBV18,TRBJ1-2,CASSTGTDDYVYTF,TGTGCCAGCTCAACCGGGACAGACGACTATGTCTACACCTTC
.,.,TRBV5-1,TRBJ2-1,CASSSGLGRPEQFF,TGCGCCAGCAGCTCGGGCCTCGGACGGCCTGAGCAGTTCTTC
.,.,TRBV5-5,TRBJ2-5,CASSLGQLQETQYF,TGTGCCAGCAGCTTGGGACAGCTCCAAGAGACCCAGTACTTC
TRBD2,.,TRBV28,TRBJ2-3,CASSLSGSGTDTQYF,TGTGCCAGCAGTTTGTCAGGTAGCGGGACAGATACGCAGTATTTT
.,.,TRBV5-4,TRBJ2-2,CASSADGKSTGELFF,TGTGCCAGCAGCGCGGACGGAAAATCGACCGGGGAGCTGTTTTTT
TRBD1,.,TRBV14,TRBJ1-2,CASSPDRGHGYTF,TGTGCCAGCAGCCCCGACAGGGGCCATGGCTACACCTTC
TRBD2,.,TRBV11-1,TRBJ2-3,CASSPGLAYTQYF,TGTGCCAGCAGCCCGGGACTAGCTTATACGCAGTATTTT
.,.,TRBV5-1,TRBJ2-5,CASSLGGRETQYF,TGCGCCAGCAGCTTAGGTGGGAGAGAGACCCAGTACTTC
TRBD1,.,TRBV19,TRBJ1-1,CASSQTGDAFF,TGTGCCAGTAGCCAAACAGGGGATGCTTTCTTT
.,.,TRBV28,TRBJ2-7,CASCRQAPYEQYF,TGTGCCAGCTGTAGACAAGCCCCCTACGAGCAGTACTTC
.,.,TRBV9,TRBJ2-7,CASSVHPHSEGYEQYF,TGTGCCAGCAGCGTCCATCCCCACAGCGAGGGTTACGAGCAGTACTTC
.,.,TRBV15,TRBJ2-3,CATSLTGDTQYF,TGTGCCACCAGTCTGACTGGAGATACGCAGTATTTT
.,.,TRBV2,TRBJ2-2,CASSASGWGAEELFF,TGTGCCAGCAGTGCATCAGGGTGGGGGGCCGAGGAGCTGTTTTTT
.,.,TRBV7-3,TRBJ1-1,CASSLGRGYSAFF,TGTGCCAGCAGCTTAGGTCGGGGGTATTCGGCTTTCTTT
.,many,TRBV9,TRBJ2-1,CASSVWGAGNEQFF,TGTGCCAGCAGCGTCTGGGGGGCAGGTAATGAGCAGTTCTTC
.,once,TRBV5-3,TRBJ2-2,CARSLSRERPVGTGELFF,TGTGCCAGAAGCTTGTCACGGGAGCGCCCCGTGGGCACCGGGGAGCTGTTTTTT